This entry lists 27 T cell receptor beta chains sequenced from one sample in a study of shared clonotypes between healthy human individuals. CD8 cells regarded as naive lacked CD45RO, were positively chosen for CCR7, and omitted terminally differentiated effector memory CD45RA+ cells. TCRdb's copy holds only in-frame clones and misses some; the assay was immunoSEQ multiplex PCR. The sample shows around 2.1 million clones, about 92% of them seen only once. The sequenced sample was naive CD8+ T cells from PBMCs. The source of these receptors is a man younger than 30 in good health. Some clones in this sample may be carry-over from other donors' samples.

V gene TRBV7-3 combines with J gene TRBJ2-1; 13 nucleotides agree with TRBD2. The CDR3 totals 20 residues. Germline V gives CDR1 SGHTA, CDR2 FQGTGA. Losses at the gene ends were 1 base for V and 0 bases for J; bases not matched to a gene: 9. The CDR3 is CASSLIGTSGTKSSYNEQFF. The CDR3 DNA sequence: TGTGCCAGCAGCTTAATTGGGACTAGCGGGACCAAGAGCTCCTACAATGAGCAGTTCTTC.

This clone has a single count. The rearrangement uses TRBV27 and TRBJ1-5; D uncertain. Trimming removed 4 bases from V and 7 bases from J, with 17 bases in between. The germline V gene encodes CDR1 MNHEY and CDR2 SMNVEV (reference sequence). The CDR3 runs to 15 residues. The CDR3, as DNA: TGTGCCAGCAGTTCCCTGGGAGGGTACGGACAGCCCCAGCATTTT. Translation gives CASSSLGGYGQPQHF.

The chain is built from TRBV7-8 and TRBJ2-3; TRBD2 matches 9 bases. The CDR3 sequence is 14 residues long. The J segment lost 6 bases and the V segment lost 8 bases, leaving 9 bases of the junction unmatched. Looked up from germline, CDR1 is SGHVS and CDR2 is FQNEAQ. As DNA, the CDR3 is TGTGCCAGCTCCCTCGAGCGGGAGGTTGATACGCAGTATTTT. This encodes CASSLEREVDTQYF.

This clone was counted once. The CDR3 bases are TGTGCCAGCAGTTTAGAGCGGGAGGGCCGAGATACGCAGTATTTT. Encoded protein: CASSLEREGRDTQYF. This chain links TRBV27 with TRBJ2-3, with 10 bases lining up with TRBD2. J gave up 5 bases and V 2 bases, and 4 bases lay outside the gene matches. There are 15 residues in the CDR3. The germline gives CDR1 MNHEY, CDR2 SMNVEV (reference sequence).

The genes are TRBV4-1 and TRBJ1-1, with 7 bases lining up with TRBD1. V lost 4 bases and J lost 8; bases outside the gene matches: 10. The CDR3 is 14 amino acids. From germline, CDR1 is MGHRA and CDR2 YSYEKL. The CDR3 here is CASSLDRVAHEAFF. In DNA, the CDR3 is TGCGCCAGCAGCCTCGACAGGGTTGCTCACGAAGCTTTCTTT.

Note on this clone: The same CDR3 arises from other DNA sequences in this sample as well. This chain connects TRBV28 to TRBJ1-2; 7 positions match TRBD1. The CDR3 loop spans 14 amino acids. The V gene end was trimmed by 3 bases and the J gene end by 0 bases; junction bases not matched to a gene: 1. Germline CDR1 and CDR2: MDHEN and SYDVKM. The CDR3 region has the DNA TGTGCCAGCAGTTTGACAGGGACTAACTATGGCTACACCTTC. The encoded protein is CASSLTGTNYGYTF.

The genes are TRBV19 and TRBJ2-5; a possible D gene is TRBD2 (6 bases). Trimming took 6 bases from V and 3 from J, leaving 11 bases between them. Germline CDR1 LNHDA, CDR2 SQIVND (reference sequence). The CDR3 extends over 13 amino acids. The CDR3: CASRGWGEETQYF. The CDR3 nucleotides read TGTGCCAGTAGGGGATGGGGGGAAGAGACCCAGTACTTC.

This clone has only a few counts. The chain carries TRBV28 and TRBJ1-1; possibly TRBD1 for D (6 bases). Trimming cost V 10 bases and J 3 bases, with 18 bases left between them. Germline V gene lookup returns CDR1 MDHEN and CDR2 SYDVKM. The CDR3 spans 14 residues. The CDR3 reads CATKPARGYTEAFF. In nucleotides, the CDR3 is TGTGCCACCAAGCCGGCCAGGGGCTACACTGAAGCTTTCTTT.

This chain uses TRBV9 with TRBJ1-2; TRBD1 matches at 7 bases. The CDR3 is 16 residues long. Germline lookup yields CDR1 SGDLS and CDR2 YYNGEE. Trimming took 3 bases from V and 4 from J; bases not matched to a gene: 12. CDR3 sequence reads: CASSADLGGGSYGYTF. The CDR3 bases are TGTGCCAGCAGCGCAGACTTGGGAGGGGGCAGCTATGGCTACACCTTC.

V gene TRBV19 combines with J gene TRBJ2-7; D is perhaps TRBD1 (5 bases). Trimming pared 6 bases from V and 1 base from J, leaving 13 bases between. There are 14 residues in the CDR3. Germline V gene sequence: CDR1 LNHDA, CDR2 SQIVND (reference sequence). Written as DNA, the CDR3 is TGTGCCAGTAGGGACACCGGTAAGTCCTACGAGCAGTACTTC. Residues: CASRDTGKSYEQYF.

The chain carries TRBV23-1 and TRBJ2-5; tentative D call: TRBD2 (6 bases). TRBV23-1 qualifies as an ORF whose function is uncertain. This CDR3 spans 15 amino acids. The V end was cut by 4 bases, the J end by 3 bases, with 15 bases between. CDR3 in amino acids: CASSRRGRVEETQYF. CDR3 nucleotides: TGCGCCAGCAGTCGGCGGGGCAGGGTCGAAGAGACCCAGTACTTC.

The CDR3 region is CASSFGWETQYF. Written as DNA, the CDR3 is TGTGCCAGCAGCTTCGGATGGGAGACCCAGTACTTC. This chain connects TRBV5-4 to TRBJ2-5; D gene uncertain. Germline V gives CDR1 SGHNT, CDR2 YYREEE (reference sequence). The germline V and J ends were trimmed by 2 bases and 5 bases, with 7 bases remaining between them. The CDR3 totals 12 residues.

The V gene is TRBV2, the J gene TRBJ2-3, with unresolved D. Germline V gene lookup returns CDR1 SNHLY and CDR2 FYNNEI. V was clipped by 6 bases and J by 3 bases, with 13 bases between them. This CDR3 comprises 14 residues. The CDR3 nucleotides read TGTGCCAGCAGAGGAGAGGCGAGGACAGATACGCAGTATTTT. As protein: CASRGEARTDTQYF.

This chain connects TRBV6-1 to TRBJ1-2, with 12 bases matching TRBD1. V gave up 5 bases and J gave up 6 bases; unmatched junction bases: 7. CDR1 and CDR2 (germline): MNHNS, SASEGT. The CDR3 contains 15 residues. CDR3 coding DNA: TGTGCCAGCAGTCGAACCGGGACAGGGGGCGATGGCTACACCTTC. Translation gives CASSRTGTGGDGYTF.

The table lists this clone with a few counts. This chain uses TRBV4-1 with TRBJ1-1; 9 bases match TRBD1. Per the germline V gene, CDR1 is MGHRA and CDR2 is YSYEKL. The CDR3 totals 15 residues. The V and J ends lost 3 bases and 3 bases, in that order; junction bases with no gene match: 5. The CDR3 bases are TGCGCCAGCAGCCATAGACAGGGGGTGGACACTGAAGCTTTCTTT. Translation gives CASSHRQGVDTEAFF.

The V call is TRBV11-2, the J call TRBJ2-5, with D maybe TRBD2 (6 bases). The CDR3 is made up of 17 amino acids. The V gene lost 5 bases and the J gene lost 3 bases, with 22 bases spanning the gap. The V gene's germline CDR1 is SGHAT and CDR2 FQNNGV. The DNA of the CDR3 is TGTGCCAGCAGCCTCAGCACAATGGGTGGCGGGAAAGAGACCCAGTACTTC. Translating gives CASSLSTMGGGKETQYF.

J is TRBJ2-3 and V is TRBV27; 10 nucleotides agree with TRBD1. Trimming cost V 5 bases and J 5 bases; bases outside gene matches: 10. Germline CDR1 MNHEY, CDR2 SMNVEV (reference sequence). The CDR3 has 16 amino acids. This CDR3 reads CASSPGPGQGRDTQYF. CDR3 nucleotide sequence: TGTGCCAGCAGTCCAGGGCCGGGACAGGGGAGAGATACGCAGTATTTT.

The V gene is TRBV7-4, the J gene TRBJ1-1, with 8 positions matching TRBD1. Germline CDR1 reads SGHVT; CDR2 reads SQSDAQ. V lost 6 bases and J lost 4; bases outside the gene matches: 13. The CDR3 is 16 amino acids. CDR3 nucleotide sequence: TGTGCCAGCAGAAATAGCTTACCAGGACAGGGCACTGAAGCTTTCTTT. This codes for CASRNSLPGQGTEAFF.

CDR3 coding DNA: TGCAGCGCGCTGGACTACAATGAGCAGTTCTTC. Amino acids: CSALDYNEQFF. V usage is TRBV29-1 and J usage is TRBJ2-1; D ambiguous. The CDR3 runs 11 residues. Germline-derived CDR1 and CDR2 are SQVTM and ANQGSEA. The germline V and J ends were trimmed by 7 bases and 3 bases, with 7 bases remaining between them.

V and J are TRBV9 and TRBJ1-2; D is possibly TRBD1 (6 bases). V shed 0 bases and J shed 2 bases, with 11 bases lying between them. Germline V lookup: CDR1 SGDLS, CDR2 YYNGEE. The CDR3 is 15 amino acids. The CDR3, as DNA: TGTGCCAGCAGCGTAGCCGGGGGCGACAACTATGGCTACACCTTC. Amino acid sequence: CASSVAGGDNYGYTF. The whole variable domain, filled in from reference TRBV9 and TRBJ1-2, reads DSGVTQTPKHLITATGQRVTLRCSPRSGDLSVYWYQQSLDQGLQFLIQYYNGEERAKGNILERFSAQQFPDLHSELNLSSLELGDSALYFCASSVAGGDNYGYTFGSGTRLTVV.

The J gene is TRBJ1-1, the V gene TRBV19; 7 nucleotides agree with TRBD1. J was trimmed by 2 bases and V by 0 bases; bases with no gene match: 3. This CDR3 has 15 residues. Germline CDR1 reads LNHDA; CDR2 reads SQIVND (reference sequence). CDR3 sequence reads: CASSIDAGGNTEAFF. CDR3 DNA sequence: TGTGCCAGTAGTATAGATGCAGGGGGAAACACTGAAGCTTTCTTT.

This chain connects TRBV10-2 to TRBJ2-1; no clear D. Germline CDR1 and CDR2: WSHSY and SAAADI. V shed 1 base and J shed 3 bases, with 10 bases lying between them. The CDR3 spans 15 residues. DNA of the CDR3: TGCGCCAGCAGTGAGTTACCCAGGTTCTACAATGAGCAGTTCTTC. Amino acids: CASSELPRFYNEQFF.

The chain employs TRBV27 and TRBJ2-6; TRBD1 is a possible D gene (6 bases). There are 16 residues in the CDR3. V was trimmed by 6 bases and J by 0 bases, leaving 12 bases between them. Germline V CDR1 and CDR2: MNHEY, SMNVEV (reference sequence). This CDR3 reads CASRGTTTSGANVLTF. CDR3 coding DNA: TGTGCCAGCAGGGGGACAACTACCTCTGGGGCCAACGTCCTGACTTTC.

The chain links TRBV19 to TRBJ2-2; 10 nucleotides align to TRBD2. The CDR3 sequence is 17 residues long. In germline, CDR1 is LNHDA, CDR2 SQIVND (reference sequence). V was pared by 5 bases and J by 5 bases, with 11 bases of the junction left unmatched. This CDR3 is CASSARPAGGRTGELFF. The CDR3 DNA reads as TGTGCCAGTAGTGCACGCCCAGCGGGAGGGAGGACCGGGGAGCTGTTTTTT.

CDR3 protein: CASSAGQSSFEDTQYF. DNA for the CDR3: TGTGCCAGCAGCGCCGGACAATCTTCTTTTGAGGATACGCAGTATTTT. This sequence joins TRBV9 and TRBJ2-3, with D perhaps TRBD1 (5 bases). CDR1 and CDR2 from the germline V gene are SGDLS and YYNGEE. Trimming cost V 3 bases and J 6 bases, with 20 bases left between them. The CDR3 has 16 amino acids. The whole variable domain, filled in from reference TRBV9 and TRBJ2-3, reads DSGVTQTPKHLITATGQRVTLRCSPRSGDLSVYWYQQSLDQGLQFLIQYYNGEERAKGNILERFSAQQFPDLHSELNLSSLELGDSALYFCASSAGQSSFEDTQYFGPGTRLTVL.

The chain uses TRBV5-1 and TRBJ1-1; TRBD1 aligns across 9 bases. The CDR3 length is 16 residues. The ends lost 0 bases at V and 2 bases at J; junction bases unmatched: 5. In germline, CDR1 is SGHRS, CDR2 YFSETQ. The CDR3 here is CASSLDRGHGNTEAFF. DNA of the CDR3: TGCGCCAGCAGCTTGGACAGGGGGCATGGAAACACTGAAGCTTTCTTT.

CDR3 DNA: TGTGCCAGTAGGGGTCCCTCCTCCTACGAGCAGTACTTC. Its translation: CASRGPSSYEQYF. The chain recombines TRBV19 with TRBJ2-7, with no clear D. The CDR3 is made up of 13 amino acids. CDR1 is LNHDA and CDR2 is SQIVND in the germline V gene (reference sequence). V lost 6 bases, J lost 0 bases, and 9 bases lay in between.